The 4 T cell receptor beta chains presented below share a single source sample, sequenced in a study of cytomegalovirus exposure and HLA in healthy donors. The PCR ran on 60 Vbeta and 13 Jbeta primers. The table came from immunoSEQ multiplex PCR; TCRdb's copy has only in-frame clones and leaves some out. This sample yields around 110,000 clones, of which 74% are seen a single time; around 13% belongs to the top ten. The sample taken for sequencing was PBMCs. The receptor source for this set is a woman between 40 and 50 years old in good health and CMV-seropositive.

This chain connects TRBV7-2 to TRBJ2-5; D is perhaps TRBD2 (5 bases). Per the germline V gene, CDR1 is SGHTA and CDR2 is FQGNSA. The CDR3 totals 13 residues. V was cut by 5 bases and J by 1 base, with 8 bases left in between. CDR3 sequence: CASSIGLQETQYF. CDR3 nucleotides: TGTGCCAGCAGCATTGGACTCCAAGAGACCCAGTACTTC.

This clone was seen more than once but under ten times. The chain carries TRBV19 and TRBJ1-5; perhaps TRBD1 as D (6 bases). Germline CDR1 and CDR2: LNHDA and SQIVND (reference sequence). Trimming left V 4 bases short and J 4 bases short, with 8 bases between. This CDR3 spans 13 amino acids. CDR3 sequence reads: CASSTGQNQPQHF. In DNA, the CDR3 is TGTGCCAGTAGTACCGGACAGAATCAGCCCCAGCATTTT. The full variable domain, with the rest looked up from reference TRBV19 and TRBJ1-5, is DGGITQSPKYLFRKEGQNVTLSCEQNLNHDAMYWYRQDPGQGLRLIYYSQIVNDFQKGDIAEGYSVSREKKESFPLTVTSAQKNPTAFYLCASSTGQNQPQHFGDGTRLSIL.

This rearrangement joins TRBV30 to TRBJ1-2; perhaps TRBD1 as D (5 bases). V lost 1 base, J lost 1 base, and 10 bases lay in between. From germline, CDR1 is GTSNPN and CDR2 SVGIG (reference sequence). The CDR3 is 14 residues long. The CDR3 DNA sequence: TGTGCCTGGAGTGGTAAGGGGATTAACTATGGCTACACCTTC. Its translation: CAWSGKGINYGYTF.

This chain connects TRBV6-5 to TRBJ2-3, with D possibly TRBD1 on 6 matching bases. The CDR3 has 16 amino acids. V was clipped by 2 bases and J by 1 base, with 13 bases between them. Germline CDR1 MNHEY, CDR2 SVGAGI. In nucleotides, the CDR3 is TGTGCCAGCAGTTACACGCAGGGGTCCGGCACAGATACGCAGTATTTT. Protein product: CASSYTQGSGTDTQYF.